This is a list of T cell receptor beta chains from one sample in a study of identifying expanded T cells in peripheral blood. The assay was immunoSEQ multiplex PCR, and TCRdb's table has in-frame clones only and misses some. The sample carries under 95,000 clones, around 91% recorded once. Sequenced sample: blood. The receptors were gathered from a person between 18 and 75 years old in good health. Both conserved end residues are part of each CDR3. D genes are given only for firm matches. Clone size is given for some rows only: seen once, a few or many times, or a class if the clone is expanded.

V,J,size,D,CDR3,DNA
TRBV13,TRBJ2-1,.,.,CASSFSNEQFF,TGTGCCAGCAGCTTCTCCAATGAGCAGTTCTTC
TRBV6-6,TRBJ2-5,.,TRBD2,CASSYTSGGWETQYF,TGTGCCAGCAGTTACACTAGCGGGGGTTGGGAGACCCAGTACTTC
TRBV7-2,TRBJ2-7,once,.,CASSLTGTNIYEQYF,TGTGCCAGCAGCCTGACCGGGACGAACATTTACGAGCAGTACTTC
TRBV7-8,TRBJ2-6,.,.,CASSSPFSSGANVLTF,TGTGCCAGCAGCTCCCCATTCTCTTCTGGGGCCAACGTCCTGACTTTC
TRBV30,TRBJ2-2,.,.,CAWRLYPNTGELFF,TGTGCCTGGAGGCTCTACCCGAACACCGGGGAGCTGTTTTTT
TRBV6-5,TRBJ1-2,.,.,CASSSGLNYGCTF,TGTGCCAGCAGTTCGGGCCTTAACTATGGCTGCACCTTC
TRBV4-3,TRBJ2-3,.,.,CASSQEVGAGPTDTQYF,TGCGCCAGCAGCCAAGAGGTTGGCGCGGGACCCACAGATACGCAGTATTTT
TRBV29-1,TRBJ2-1,.,TRBD1,CSVEGPGQGGYNEQFF,TGCAGCGTTGAAGGACCGGGACAGGGCGGTTACAATGAGCAGTTCTTC
TRBV2,TRBJ2-1,once,TRBD1,CASSQDRGDEQFF,TGTGCCAGCAGTCAGGACAGGGGTGATGAGCAGTTCTTC
TRBV19,TRBJ1-1,.,.,CASRRELLNTEAFF,TGTGCCAGTAGGAGGGAGCTACTGAACACTGAAGCTTTCTTT
TRBV6-5,TRBJ2-1,.,TRBD1,CASSYSGTGGDDEQFF,TGTGCCAGCAGTTACTCTGGGACAGGGGGCGATGATGAGCAGTTCTTC